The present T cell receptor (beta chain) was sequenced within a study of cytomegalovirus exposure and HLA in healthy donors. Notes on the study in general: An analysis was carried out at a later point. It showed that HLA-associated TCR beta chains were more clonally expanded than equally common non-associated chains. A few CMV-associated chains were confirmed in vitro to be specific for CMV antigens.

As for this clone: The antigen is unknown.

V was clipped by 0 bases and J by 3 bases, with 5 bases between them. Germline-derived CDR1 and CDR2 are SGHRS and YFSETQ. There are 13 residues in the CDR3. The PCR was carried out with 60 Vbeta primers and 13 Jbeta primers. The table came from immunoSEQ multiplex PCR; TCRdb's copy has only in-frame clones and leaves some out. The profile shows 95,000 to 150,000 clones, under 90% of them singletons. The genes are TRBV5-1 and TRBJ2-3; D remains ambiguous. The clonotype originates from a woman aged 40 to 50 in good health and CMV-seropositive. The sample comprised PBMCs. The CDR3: CASSLAVTDTQYF. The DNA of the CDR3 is TGCGCCAGCAGCTTGGCGGTGACAGATACGCAGTATTTT.